This T cell receptor (beta chain) is drawn from a study of cytomegalovirus exposure and HLA in healthy donors. Study summary: Counted in an early data release were approximately 85 million unique TCRs from HLA-typed donors.

The CDR3 runs to 17 residues. The germline V and J ends were trimmed by 1 base and 5 bases, with 20 bases remaining between them. Germline CDR1 and CDR2: MGHRA and YSYEKL. PCR primers comprised 60 Vbeta and 13 Jbeta primers. Sequenced by immunoSEQ multiplex PCR; TCRdb stores in-frame clones only, minus some. The data show 130,000 to 150,000 clones, 70% to 80% seen once. Study conclusions and caveats: At a 0.05 false discovery rate, a later analysis found around 15,000 TCR beta sequences to be associated with HLA alleles.

A remark on this clone: The antigen is not known.

Sequenced input: PBMCs. This sequence originates from a female donor in good health and CMV-seronegative. The J gene is TRBJ1-1, the V gene TRBV4-1; a possible D gene is TRBD1 (5 bases). CDR3 in amino acids: CASSQGPLTARLTEAFF. CDR3 nucleotide sequence: TGCGCCAGCAGCCAAGGTCCCCTGACAGCCCGGTTAACTGAAGCTTTCTTT.